Below, 23 T cell receptor beta chains from the same sample are listed, as sequenced in a study of monozygotic twins with inflammatory bowel disease. TCRdb re-called the 5' RACE reads; every CDR3 protein appears as one record, without DNA. In total, the table holds more than 100,000 distinct CDR3 sequences. Sequencing was performed on blood. The receptors derive from a human donor with ulcerative colitis or Crohn's disease, or a healthy co-twin of an affected twin (not recorded which).

This sequence joins TRBV5-1 and TRBJ2-7; TCRdb lists TRBD1, though no DNA is available to test this call. In germline, CDR1 is SGHRS, CDR2 YFSETQ. This CDR3 contains 16 residues. The CDR3 sequence is CASSLVDRASSYEQYF. Looking up the rest from reference TRBV5-1 and TRBJ2-7 gives the full variable domain: KAGVTQTPRYLIKTRGQQVTLSCSPISGHRSVSWYQQTPGQGLQFLFEYFSETQRNKGNFPGRFSGRQFSNSRSEMNVSTLELGDSALYLCASSLVDRASSYEQYFGPGTRLTVT.

The chain is built from TRBV7-8 and TRBJ1-2; TCRdb's assignment of TRBD1 cannot be checked, as there is no DNA. Germline V gene lookup returns CDR1 SGHVS and CDR2 FQNEAQ. This CDR3 has 15 amino acids. This CDR3 reads CASSLSNRAYYGYTF.

The chain recombines TRBV29-1 with TRBJ2-5; with no DNA, the TCRdb D assignment of TRBD1 cannot be verified. CDR1 SQVTM and CDR2 ANQGSEA come from the germline V gene. CDR3 size: 14 residues. CDR3 loop: CSAGYRGRQETQYF.

This chain joins TRBV12-3 or TRBV12-4 and TRBJ2-3; lacking DNA, the TRBD2 call made by TCRdb goes unchecked. This CDR3 region has 16 residues. This CDR3 is CASTPRVAGLADTQYF.

The chain employs TRBV18 and TRBJ1-4. The CDR3 totals 14 residues. CDR1 is KGHSH, CDR2 LQKENI, per germline. This CDR3 is CASSPRTSDEKLFF.

The genes are TRBV7-8 and TRBJ1-1. There are 12 residues in the CDR3. CDR1 and CDR2 (germline): SGHVS, FQNEAQ. The CDR3: CASKQMNTEAFF.

The chain joins TRBV5-4 to TRBJ1-6; as DNA is missing, the TRBD1 call by TCRdb cannot be tested. Germline V gives CDR1 SGHNT, CDR2 YYREEE (reference sequence). CDR3 length: 14 residues. Here the CDR3 reads CASSFGGGHSPLHF.

The chain joins TRBV28 to TRBJ1-2; TCRdb lists TRBD1, though no DNA is available to test this call. CDR1 is MDHEN, CDR2 SYDVKM, per germline. The CDR3 has 13 residues. The CDR3 sequence is CASSSAGGGGYTF.

The J gene is TRBJ1-2, the V gene TRBV20-1; the D gene TCRdb calls, TRBD1, cannot be checked with no DNA. Looked up from germline, CDR1 is DFQATT and CDR2 is SNEGSKA (reference sequence). The CDR3 runs to 14 residues. The CDR3 loop reads CSAIQPGQGVGYTF.

V usage is TRBV12-3 or TRBV12-4 and J usage is TRBJ1-2. This CDR3 contains 14 residues. The CDR3: CASSLDGINYGYTF.

The V and J genes are TRBV20-1 and TRBJ2-1; the TCRdb D gene call, TRBD2, has no DNA to confirm it. CDR1 is DFQATT, CDR2 SNEGSKA, per germline (reference sequence). The CDR3 has 12 amino acids. CDR3 sequence reads: CSELAGDNEQFF.

CDR3 amino acids: CASSYLAGATDTQYF. The gene calls are TRBV6-5 and TRBJ2-3; TCRdb gives TRBD2 as the D gene, but with no DNA this cannot be confirmed. Per the germline V gene, CDR1 is MNHEY and CDR2 is SVGAGI. The CDR3 is 15 residues long.

The chain joins TRBV5-5 to TRBJ2-7; the TCRdb call, TRBD1, lacks DNA for checking. The CDR3 is 15 residues long. Germline V gene sequence: CDR1 SGHKS, CDR2 YYEKEE (reference sequence). This CDR3 is CASSLKADRNYEQYF.

The chain links TRBV6-1 to TRBJ1-5; without DNA, the TCRdb call of TRBD1 cannot be checked. In germline, CDR1 is MNHNS, CDR2 SASEGT. CDR3 length equals 15 residues. This CDR3 is CASSRELSVRQPQHF.

The rearrangement links TRBV3-1 to TRBJ2-4; the TCRdb D gene call, TRBD1, has no DNA to confirm it. Germline CDR1 and CDR2: LGHDT and YNNKEL (reference sequence). The CDR3 loop spans 16 amino acids. CDR3 in amino acids: CASSQPGLGAKNMQYF.

The chain combines TRBV6-1 with TRBJ2-7. In germline, CDR1 is MNHNS, CDR2 SASEGT. The CDR3 has 11 residues. Here the CDR3 reads CASDRFYEQYF.

This sequence joins TRBV5-1 and TRBJ2-3; TCRdb selects TRBD1, and the lack of DNA leaves this call unchecked. In germline, CDR1 is SGHRS, CDR2 YFSETQ. The CDR3 consists of 15 residues. CDR3 amino acids: CASTGQASSTDTQYF.

The V and J genes are TRBV4-3 and TRBJ2-3; TCRdb reports TRBD2, a call that lacks DNA to check it against. The CDR3 loop spans 13 amino acids. Germline V gene lookup returns CDR1 LGHNA and CDR2 YSLEER. The chain's CDR3 is CASSQVEGDTQYF.

V usage is TRBV5-1 and J usage is TRBJ2-7; TCRdb names TRBD2, which stays unverified in the absence of DNA. This CDR3 region has 14 residues. CDR1 is SGHRS and CDR2 is YFSETQ in the germline V gene. The CDR3 here is CASSLGSGTYEQYF. The full variable domain, with the rest looked up from reference TRBV5-1 and TRBJ2-7, is KAGVTQTPRYLIKTRGQQVTLSCSPISGHRSVSWYQQTPGQGLQFLFEYFSETQRNKGNFPGRFSGRQFSNSRSEMNVSTLELGDSALYLCASSLGSGTYEQYFGPGTRLTVT.

V is TRBV12-3 or TRBV12-4 and J is TRBJ2-1; TCRdb picks TRBD1, but there is no DNA to check that call. This CDR3 has 15 residues. The CDR3 protein is CASRIRDSSYNEQFF.

The chain links TRBV5-3 to TRBJ2-2. TRBV5-3 is annotated as an ORF whose role is uncertain. The CDR3 spans 14 residues. CDR3 region: CATSRWAYTGELFF.

V gene TRBV28 combines with J gene TRBJ2-1. This CDR3 region has 13 residues. Germline lookup yields CDR1 MDHEN and CDR2 SYDVKM. The CDR3 loop is CASSLGKSYEQFF.

This chain links TRBV5-1 with TRBJ2-5; TCRdb calls TRBD1, which cannot be checked without DNA. The germline V gene has CDR1 SGHRS and CDR2 YFSETQ. The CDR3 covers 17 residues. The CDR3 is CASSLAPSGGGQETQYF. Full variable domain (rest looked up from reference TRBV5-1 and TRBJ2-5): KAGVTQTPRYLIKTRGQQVTLSCSPISGHRSVSWYQQTPGQGLQFLFEYFSETQRNKGNFPGRFSGRQFSNSRSEMNVSTLELGDSALYLCASSLAPSGGGQETQYFGPGTRLLVL.